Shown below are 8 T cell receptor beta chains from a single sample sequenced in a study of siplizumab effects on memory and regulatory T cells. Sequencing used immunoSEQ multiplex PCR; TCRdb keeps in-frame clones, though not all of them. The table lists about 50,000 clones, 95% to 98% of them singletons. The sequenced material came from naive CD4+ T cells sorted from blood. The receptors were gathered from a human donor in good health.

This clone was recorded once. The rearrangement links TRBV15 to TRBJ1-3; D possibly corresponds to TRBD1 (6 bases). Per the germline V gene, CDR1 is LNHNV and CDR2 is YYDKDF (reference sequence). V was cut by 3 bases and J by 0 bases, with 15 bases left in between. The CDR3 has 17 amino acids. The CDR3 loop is CATSRTAGGRSGNTIYF. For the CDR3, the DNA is TGTGCCACCAGCAGGACCGCCGGGGGCCGCTCTGGAAACACCATATATTTT.

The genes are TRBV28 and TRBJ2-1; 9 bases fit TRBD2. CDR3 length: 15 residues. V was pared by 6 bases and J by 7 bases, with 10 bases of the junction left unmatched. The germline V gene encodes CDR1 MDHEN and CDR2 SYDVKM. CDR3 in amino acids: CASRLTSGPLNEQFF. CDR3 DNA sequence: TGTGCCAGCAGACTCACTAGCGGGCCTTTAAATGAGCAGTTCTTC.

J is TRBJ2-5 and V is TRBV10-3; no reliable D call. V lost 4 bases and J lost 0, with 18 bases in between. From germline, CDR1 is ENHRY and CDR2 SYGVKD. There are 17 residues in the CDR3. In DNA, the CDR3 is TGTGCCATCAGTGGCCCATCTTACCAACCCTACCAAGAGACCCAGTACTTC. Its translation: CAISGPSYQPYQETQYF.

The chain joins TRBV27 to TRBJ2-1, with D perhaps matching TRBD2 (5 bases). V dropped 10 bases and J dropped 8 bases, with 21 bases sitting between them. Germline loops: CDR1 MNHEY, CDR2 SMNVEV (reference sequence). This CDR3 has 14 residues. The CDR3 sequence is CATSREGRSHEQFF. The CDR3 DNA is TGTGCCACCTCTAGAGAGGGTAGATCGCATGAGCAGTTCTTC.

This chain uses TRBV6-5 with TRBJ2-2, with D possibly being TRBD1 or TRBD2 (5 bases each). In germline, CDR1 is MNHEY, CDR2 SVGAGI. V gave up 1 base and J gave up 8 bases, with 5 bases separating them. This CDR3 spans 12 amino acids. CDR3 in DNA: TGTGCCAGCAGTTACTGGGGGGGGGAGCTGTTTTTT. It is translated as CASSYWGGELFF.

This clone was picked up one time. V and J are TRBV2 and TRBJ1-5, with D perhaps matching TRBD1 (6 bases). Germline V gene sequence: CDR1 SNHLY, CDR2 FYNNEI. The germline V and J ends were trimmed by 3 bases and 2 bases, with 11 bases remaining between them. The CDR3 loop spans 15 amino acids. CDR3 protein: CASSEQGLGNQPQHF. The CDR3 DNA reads TGTGCCAGCAGTGAGCAGGGGTTGGGCAATCAGCCCCAGCATTTT.

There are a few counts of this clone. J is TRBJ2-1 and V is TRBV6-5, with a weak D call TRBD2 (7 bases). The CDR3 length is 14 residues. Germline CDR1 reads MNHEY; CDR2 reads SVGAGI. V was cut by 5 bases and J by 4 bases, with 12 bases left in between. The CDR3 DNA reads TGTGCCAGCAGTAGGGGGGGGGTTTACAATGAGCAGTTCTTC. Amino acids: CASSRGGVYNEQFF.

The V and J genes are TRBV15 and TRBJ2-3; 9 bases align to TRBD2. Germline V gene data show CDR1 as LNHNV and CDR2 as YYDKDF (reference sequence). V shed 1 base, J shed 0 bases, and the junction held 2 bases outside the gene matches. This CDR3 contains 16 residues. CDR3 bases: TGTGCCACCAGCAGAGGACTAGCGGCTAGCACAGATACGCAGTATTTT. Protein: CATSRGLAASTDTQYF.